These T cell receptor beta chains were read from a single sample in a study of T-cell reconstitution after alpha-beta-depleted transplantation in children. TCRdb redid the calling of the PCR reads with MiXCR, one entry per CDR3 protein. Here the sample spans 350,000 to 450,000 distinct CDR3 sequences, roughly 21% being singletons. The sequencing here drew on PBMCs from the stem cell graft donor, taken from the stem cell graft. Receptors originate from a human donor who donated a stem cell graft to a child with acute myeloid leukemia. Both conserved end residues are part of each CDR3. Fields, in order: V gene, clone size, D gene, J gene, CDR3 DNA, CDR3 protein. D genes are given only for firm matches. Some rows have no size entry. The others give once, few or many, or a class for an expanded clone.

>TRBV5-6|many|TRBD1|TRBJ2-1
TGTGCCAGCAGCTTGTCTCAGGGGGCTTACAATGAGCAGTTCTTC
CASSLSQGAYNEQFF
>TRBV12-3/TRBV12-4|few|TRBD1|TRBJ2-1
TGTGCCAGTCACAGGGGTGTGACCTACAATGAGCAGTTCTTC
CASHRGVTYNEQFF
>TRBV7-2|many|.|TRBJ2-7
TGTGCCAGCAGCTTAGGGACAGCCTACGAGCAGTACTTC
CASSLGTAYEQYF
>TRBV21-1|.|.|TRBJ2-1
TGTGCCAGCAGCAAAACTGGCCTAGGCAAGGGCGGGAATGAGCAGTTCTTC
CASSKTGLGKGGNEQFF
>TRBV3-1|.|.|TRBJ1-1
TGTGCCAGCAGCCAAGTGGGGGATGGCAAGTTCTTT
CASSQVGDGKFF
>TRBV12-3/TRBV12-4|few|.|TRBJ1-5
TGTGCCAGCAGTATTGACGGATTTAGCAATCAGCCCCAGCATTTT
CASSIDGFSNQPQHF
>TRBV18|.|.|TRBJ2-7
TGTGCCAGCTCACCCGGAGGGAGCTCCTACGAGCAGTACTTC
CASSPGGSSYEQYF
>TRBV5-1|.|.|TRBJ2-5
TGCGCCAGCAGCTTGGATGCTAAGGTTCACCAAGAGACCCAGTACTTC
CASSLDAKVHQETQYF
>TRBV7-3|.|.|TRBJ1-1
TGTGCCAGCAGCCCGCGCCCCGGGACGAACACTGAAGCTTTCTTT
CASSPRPGTNTEAFF
>TRBV29-1|many|.|TRBJ2-3
TGCAGCGTTGAGGGGTCTAGGGGAGATACGCAGTATTTT
CSVEGSRGDTQYF
>TRBV7-9|few|TRBD2|TRBJ2-5
TGTGCCAGCAGCTGGGGACTACAACCAGAGACCCAGTACTTC
CASSWGLQPETQYF
>TRBV12-3/TRBV12-4|few|TRBD1|TRBJ1-5
TGTGCCAGCAGCCCCTCCGGACAGGGAGGGCATCAGCCCCAGCATTTT
CASSPSGQGGHQPQHF
>TRBV7-6|.|TRBD2|TRBJ2-1
TGTGCCAGCAGCTTAGGACTAGCCACAGTAGCCCTAAGCGAGCAGTTCTTC
CASSLGLATVALSEQFF
>TRBV24-1|few|.|TRBJ2-2
TGTGCCACCGAACCCGCGAACACCGGGGAGCTGTTTTTT
CATEPANTGELFF
>TRBV10-3|.|TRBD2|TRBJ2-5
TGTGCCATCTCCCTAGCGGGAGGAGAGACCCAGTACTTC
CAISLAGGETQYF
>TRBV20-1|.|.|TRBJ1-1
TGCAGTGCTAGGCCCCCGACAGGAGACAACACTGAAGCTTTCTTT
CSARPPTGDNTEAFF
>TRBV7-2|few|.|TRBJ2-3
TGTGCCAGCAGCGTCCGACAGTTCGGGGACGATACGCAGTATTTT
CASSVRQFGDDTQYF
>TRBV5-1|few|TRBD1|TRBJ1-1
TGCGCCAGCAGCTTGCGGGACAGGGAGAACACTGAAGCTTTCTTT
CASSLRDRENTEAFF
>TRBV29-1|many|TRBD1|TRBJ1-1
TGCAGCGTTAGTCTCCGACAGGGTCGGAACACTGAAGCTTTCTTT
CSVSLRQGRNTEAFF
>TRBV3-1|.|TRBD1|TRBJ2-4
TGTGCCAGCAGCCAGGGACAGGGGTCCTTGATGAGTCCGGCCAAAAACATTCAGTACTTC
CASSQGQGSLMSPAKNIQYF
>TRBV27|.|TRBD2|TRBJ2-7
TGTGCCAGCAGACTGGGACTAGCGGGAGGGCCGTACTACGAGCAGTACTTC
CASRLGLAGGPYYEQYF
>TRBV18|.|TRBD2|TRBJ2-7
TGTGCCAGCTCACCACCGGGGAGGGCTTGGGAGCAGTACTTC
CASSPPGRAWEQYF
>TRBV5-1|few|.|TRBJ1-4
TGCGCCAGCAGCCCCGGCGGGGAGGGCAAACTGTTTTTT
CASSPGGEGKLFF
>TRBV7-2|.|.|TRBJ1-4
TGTGCCAGCAGCTTAACCAGGCACGAAAAACTGTTTTTT
CASSLTRHEKLFF
>TRBV20-1|many|.|TRBJ1-6
TGCAGTGCTAATGGGGGGGCTTGGTCACCCCTCCACTTT
CSANGGAWSPLHF
>TRBV5-1|.|TRBD2|TRBJ2-1
TGCGCCAGCAGCTCAGGAGGTAGCGGGAGGTTAGCCTACAATGAGCAGTTCTTC
CASSSGGSGRLAYNEQFF
>TRBV6-5|few|TRBD2|TRBJ2-5
TGTGCCAGCAGTTTCGGACTAGCTCCGCAAGAGACCCAGTACTTC
CASSFGLAPQETQYF
>TRBV10-3|few|TRBD1|TRBJ2-3
TGTGCCATTGGATTGGACAGGGATCCAGATACGCAGTATTTT
CAIGLDRDPDTQYF
>TRBV6-1|.|TRBD1|TRBJ2-7
TGTGCCACCAAGCCGGGACAGGGGGGTTACGAGCAGTACTTC
CATKPGQGGYEQYF
>TRBV5-5|.|.|TRBJ1-5
TGTGCCAGCAGCACCGCTTATAGCAATCAGCCCCAGCATTTT
CASSTAYSNQPQHF
>TRBV9|few|.|TRBJ1-1
TGTGCCAGCAGCCCGCCGGTTGGGAGGACTGAAGCTTTCTTT
CASSPPVGRTEAFF
>TRBV5-1|.|.|TRBJ2-2
TGCGCCAGCAGCCCAGGGGTATCGTCCGGGGAGCTGTTTTTT
CASSPGVSSGELFF
>TRBV25-1|few|.|TRBJ2-7
TGTGCCAGCAGTGCAGGGAGGAGCTCCTACGAGCAGTACTTC
CASSAGRSSYEQYF
>TRBV6-2/TRBV6-3|.|.|TRBJ2-3
TGTGCCAGCAGTTACTCGGCCAGGGACTTCACAGATACGCAGTATTTT
CASSYSARDFTDTQYF
>TRBV28|many|TRBD1|TRBJ2-1
TGTGCCGGACAGTGGACAGGATACAATGAGCAGTTCTTC
CAGQWTGYNEQFF
>TRBV29-1|many|TRBD1|TRBJ2-1
TGCAGCGCGGGACAGGGTTATGAGCAGTTCTTC
CSAGQGYEQFF
>TRBV7-6|many|.|TRBJ1-1
TGTGCCAGCAGCTTAGAAGCAGGGCCCGTGTACACTGAAGCTTTCTTT
CASSLEAGPVYTEAFF
>TRBV28|.|.|TRBJ1-4
TGTGCCAGCAGTCCCCGGACAGCGGGCGGACTGTTTTTT
CASSPRTAGGLFF
>TRBV12-3/TRBV12-4|.|TRBD2|TRBJ2-3
TGTGCCAGCAGTACCTCTAGCGGGAGCGGGACAGATACGCAGTATTTT
CASSTSSGSGTDTQYF
>TRBV7-8|many|.|TRBJ2-1
TGTGCCAGCAGCATTGACCGAAGCAATGAGCAGTTCTTC
CASSIDRSNEQFF
>TRBV12-3/TRBV12-4|few|TRBD2|TRBJ2-7
TGTGCCAGCAGTTTAGAAATGTCGGGACTAGCTTTCGAGCAGTACTTC
CASSLEMSGLAFEQYF
>TRBV7-8|.|TRBD1|TRBJ1-5
TGTGCCAGCAGCCACCGTAGACAGGGTGGGCAGCCCCAGCATTTT
CASSHRRQGGQPQHF
>TRBV20-1|many|.|TRBJ2-1
TGCAGTGCACCTCGGACGGTCAATGAGCAGTTCTTC
CSAPRTVNEQFF
>TRBV20-1|many|TRBD2|TRBJ2-5
TGCAGTGCTTCTACTAGCGGGAGGGCCGTGGGGCAAGAGACCCAGTACTTC
CSASTSGRAVGQETQYF
>TRBV20-1|few|TRBD2|TRBJ2-1
TGCAGTGCTCCTCAGCGGGAGAGATACAATGAGCAGTTCTTC
CSAPQRERYNEQFF
>TRBV12-3/TRBV12-4|many|TRBD2|TRBJ2-7
TGTGCCAGCAGTCTCTTCGGACTAGCGGGAGCCATCGACGAGCAGTACTTC
CASSLFGLAGAIDEQYF
>TRBV12-3/TRBV12-4|few|.|TRBJ2-7
TGTGCCAGCAGTTTAGGTGTCGTGGGGAATTGGGTGCAGTACTTC
CASSLGVVGNWVQYF
>TRBV7-2|few|.|TRBJ2-2
TGTGCCAGCAGCTTACCCCGTTGGCGGACACCGACCGGGGAGCTGTTTTTT
CASSLPRWRTPTGELFF
>TRBV29-1|many|TRBD1|TRBJ1-1
TGCAGCGTTGAATTCGCTTCACGCAGGGGGGGGTCTGAAGCTTTCTTT
CSVEFASRRGGSEAFF
>TRBV10-3|few|.|TRBJ1-1
TGTGCCATCAGTGGGACCGATAGCACTGAAGCTTTCTTT
CAISGTDSTEAFF
>TRBV5-5|.|TRBD1|TRBJ1-1
TGTGCCAGCAGCGCCTGGGACAGGCCAGCTTTCTTT
CASSAWDRPAFF
>TRBV5-1|.|.|TRBJ1-1
TGCGCCAGCAGCTTAGGGTTCCGGAACACTGAAGCTTTCTTT
CASSLGFRNTEAFF
>TRBV18|few|TRBD2|TRBJ2-1
TGTGCCAGCTCCTCGAGCGAACTAGCGGGAGGGCCAGGGAATGAGCAGTTCTTC
CASSSSELAGGPGNEQFF
>TRBV24-1|.|TRBD1|TRBJ2-1
TGTGCCACCAGTGACCGAAACAGGGGGCGGTGGAATGAGCAGTTCTTC
CATSDRNRGRWNEQFF
>TRBV12-3/TRBV12-4|.|TRBD1|TRBJ1-5
TGTGCCAGCAGTACCTCCGACAGGGCCGTAGGGCCCCAGCATTTT
CASSTSDRAVGPQHF
>TRBV10-3|once|.|TRBJ2-6
TGTGCCATCAGCTGGGGTGGGGATCTGATGAGCTCTGGGGCCAACGTCCTGACTTTC
CAISWGGDLMSSGANVLTF
>TRBV21-1|few|.|TRBJ2-1
TGTGCCAGCAGCAAAGGGCCAGCCAGCTCCTACAATGAGCAGTTCTTC
CASSKGPASSYNEQFF
>TRBV20-1|few|TRBD1|TRBJ2-1
TGCAGTGCTTACGACAGGGGTACGACCTACAATGAGCAGTTCTTC
CSAYDRGTTYNEQFF